Here is one TCR beta chain with its context. Original processing methods: Cell counts per sample came from amplifying reference gene primers. Only in-frame clones appear in the TCRdb table, and some are missing; sequencing was by immunoSEQ multiplex PCR. The V and J calls and clone size were taken over from that table, and D and trimming were inferred from the DNA. The sample carries around 270,000 clones, about nine tenths recorded once. These data come from a study of blood T cell repertoires in COVID-19. The V end was cut by 1 base, the J end by 0 bases, with 7 bases between. The germline gives CDR1 SGHTA, CDR2 FQGNSA. CDR3 size: 14 residues.

The sequenced sample consisted of peripheral blood. The clonotype originates from a man aged 40-50 years who had recovered from COVID-19. The J gene is TRBJ2-7, the V gene TRBV7-2, with D possibly TRBD1 on 5 matching bases. The DNA of the CDR3 is TGTGCCAGCAGCTTAGTCAGGGCCTCCTACGAGCAGTACTTC. Translated: CASSLVRASYEQYF.